This passage covers 12 T cell receptor beta chains from one sample sequenced in a study of shared clonotypes between healthy human individuals (dated by TCRdb to the early 2020s). Libraries were made using the immunoSEQ multiplex PCR assay. TCRdb took over this immuneACCESS table, retaining in-frame rearrangements with V and J assigned. Such tables are incomplete; in checked studies, under half of the missing clones stem from an unresolved V gene, and the remainder is unexplained. Here the sample has 2 million to 2.5 million clones; 85% to 95% occur a single time. The leading ten clones occupy more than 0.1% of the sample. The specimen was naive CD4+ T cells sorted from blood. Taken with the paper, the label for cell subset or site translates to: CD45RA+ positively selected. All receptors derive from a man in his late teens or twenties in good health.

The chain uses TRBV2 and TRBJ1-2; D unresolved. The CDR3 is made up of 12 amino acids. In germline, CDR1 is SNHLY, CDR2 FYNNEI. With 6 bases removed from V and 1 base from J, the gap between germline ends came to 6 bases. The CDR3 region has the DNA TGTGCCAGCAGACAGAGTAACTATGGCTACACCTTC. It specifies CASRQSNYGYTF.

V and J are TRBV5-1 and TRBJ1-4; D is ambiguous. Looked up from germline, CDR1 is SGHRS and CDR2 is YFSETQ. Trimming pared 0 bases from V and 0 bases from J, leaving 15 bases between. The CDR3 is made up of 18 amino acids. The CDR3, as DNA: TGCGCCAGCAGCTTGGACGGGAAAGGACGCCCAACTAATGAAAAACTGTTTTTT. This gives the protein CASSLDGKGRPTNEKLFF.

V is TRBV7-2 and J is TRBJ1-2; a weak D match, TRBD1 (5 bases). The CDR3 is 13 amino acids. Germline CDR1 is SGHTA and CDR2 is FQGNSA. Between the trimmed V and J ends, which lost 5 bases and 2 bases, there was a span of 9 bases. CDR3 region: CASSPDINYGYTF. The CDR3 DNA is TGTGCCAGCAGCCCGGACATCAACTATGGCTACACCTTC.

The chain employs TRBV5-8 and TRBJ2-2, with TRBD1 as a possible D gene (5 bases). Trimming removed 5 bases at V and 4 bases at J, with 18 bases between. Germline CDR1 SGHTS, CDR2 YDEGEE. The CDR3 sequence is 16 residues long. CDR3 nucleotide sequence: TGTGCCAGCAGTGTGGGGTACCGGACATCCACCGGGGAGCTGTTTTTT. Translation: CASSVGYRTSTGELFF.

This rearrangement joins TRBV25-1 to TRBJ2-3; possibly TRBD1 or TRBD2 for D (6 bases each). With 1 base removed from V and 5 bases from J, the gap between germline ends came to 13 bases. Germline values: CDR1 MGHDK, CDR2 SYGVNS. CDR3 length: 15 amino acids. The CDR3 DNA sequence: TGTGCCAGCAGTGAATCGGGGGCAAGGGAAGATACGCAGTATTTT. It codes for CASSESGAREDTQYF.

This CDR3 reads CASSDWVDLKPQHF. CDR3 sequence (DNA): TGTGCCAGCAGTGACTGGGTGGATCTGAAGCCCCAGCATTTT. The chain couples TRBV2 to TRBJ1-5; D unresolved. The V and J ends lost 3 bases and 8 bases respectively, with 14 bases between them. The CDR3 covers 14 residues. Germline CDR1 is SNHLY and CDR2 is FYNNEI.

This chain links TRBV4-3 with TRBJ2-3; D is unresolved. The germline V gene has CDR1 LGHNA and CDR2 YSLEER. The ends were cut back, 0 bases at V and 4 bases at J, with 14 bases in the middle. This CDR3 has 16 residues. The CDR3 reads CASSQELGVRPDTQYF. CDR3 in DNA: TGCGCCAGCAGCCAAGAATTAGGAGTAAGGCCAGATACGCAGTATTTT.

In regard to this clone: The sample has other DNA sequences that encode this CDR3 too. The chain couples TRBV5-4 to TRBJ1-6; no definite D call. This CDR3 region has 15 residues. V lost 0 bases and J lost 7, with 11 bases in between. The germline V gene has CDR1 SGHNT and CDR2 YYREEE (reference sequence). This chain's CDR3 is CASSLDRVANSPLHF. The CDR3, as DNA: TGTGCCAGCAGCTTGGACAGAGTGGCCAATTCACCCCTCCACTTT.

The sample holds one count of this clone. The chain is built from TRBV7-9 and TRBJ1-5, with a tentative D call TRBD1 (6 bases). Germline V gene lookup returns CDR1 SEHNR and CDR2 FQNEAQ (reference sequence). The CDR3 runs 15 residues. V lost 5 bases and J lost 5, with 16 bases in between. Here the CDR3 reads CASSPGGQGYQPQHF. For the CDR3, the DNA is TGTGCCAGCAGCCCGGGGGGGCAGGGGTATCAGCCCCAGCATTTT.

This sequence joins TRBV6-5 and TRBJ1-5, with TRBD1 as a possible D gene (5 bases). The CDR3 runs to 14 residues. CDR1 and CDR2 (germline): MNHEY, SVGAGI. Trimming left V 6 bases short and J 4 bases short, with 13 bases between. The CDR3 protein is CASSRDSLNQPQHF. CDR3 nucleotide sequence: TGTGCCAGCAGCCGAGACAGTTTAAATCAGCCCCAGCATTTT.

CDR3 DNA sequence: TGTGCCAGCAGTTCCCCGGTGAGAGGGGAGACCCAGTACTTC. Amino acids: CASSSPVRGETQYF. The rearrangement links TRBV28 to TRBJ2-5; possible D gene TRBD2, 5 bases. The germline gives CDR1 MDHEN, CDR2 SYDVKM. The V gene lost 4 bases and the J gene lost 5 bases, with 14 bases spanning the gap. The CDR3 sequence is 14 residues long.

This clone has only a few counts. V usage is TRBV7-3 and J usage is TRBJ2-3; D unresolved. CDR1 SGHTA and CDR2 FQGTGA come from the germline V gene. The length of the CDR3 is 16 residues. The ends were cut back, 5 bases at V and 4 bases at J, with 19 bases in the middle. Here the CDR3 DNA reads TGTGCCAGCAGCCCTACGTCTGCGCTTGAACCAGATACGCAGTATTTT. Amino acid sequence: CASSPTSALEPDTQYF. Looking up the rest from reference TRBV7-3 and TRBJ2-3 gives the full variable domain: GAGVSQTPSNKVTEKGKYVELRCDPISGHTALYWYRQSLGQGPEFLIYFQGTGAADDSGLPNDRFFAVRPEGSVSTLKIQRTERGDSAVYLCASSPTSALEPDTQYFGPGTRLTVL.